These T cell receptor beta chains were read from a single sample in a study of blood T cells in healthy people across ages. TCRdb recomputed calls from the 5' RACE reads with MiXCR, one row per CDR3 protein. The data show 850,000 to 1,300,000 distinct CDR3 sequences, 35% to 50% seen once. Sequencing was done on a sample of blood. Source of these receptors: an older woman in good health. The CDR3 runs from the conserved cysteine through the conserved F or W. The order of the fields is CDR3 DNA, CDR3 protein, CDR3 length, V gene, clone size, J gene, D gene. A D gene is named only where the DNA matches it firmly. Clone size appears in some rows only: once, few, many, or a class for an expanded clone.

TGCAGTGCTAGAGGAACAGGGAGGGTTATGCGAGTCGGGGAGCTGTTTTTT	CSARGTGRVMRVGELFF	17	TRBV20-1	.	TRBJ2-2	.
TGTGCCAGCAGTTACTCTTGGGGAGAGGATCAGCCCCAGCATTTT	CASSYSWGEDQPQHF	15	TRBV6-6	.	TRBJ1-5	.
TGTGCCAGCAGTCGTTCCGGGACCCAGGCCGTCACTGAGCAGTTCTTC	CASSRSGTQAVTEQFF	16	TRBV7-9	.	TRBJ2-1	.
TGCGCCAGCAACCTGGCCCCCGGGACTGGCTTCTATGGCTACACCTTC	CASNLAPGTGFYGYTF	16	TRBV5-1	few	TRBJ1-2	.
TGCAGCCTTGTAGGCCAAGAGACCCAGTACTTC	CSLVGQETQYF	11	TRBV29-1	.	TRBJ2-5	.
TGTGCCATCAGTCCGGACAGGGGGCGGGGGTGTCAAGACGAGCAGTACTTC	CAISPDRGRGCQDEQYF	17	TRBV10-3	.	TRBJ2-7	TRBD1
TGTGCCAGCAGTCCACACCGGACAGGGAACCCCAGAGGCCAGCCCCAGCATTTT	CASSPHRTGNPRGQPQHF	18	TRBV12-3/TRBV12-4	.	TRBJ1-5	TRBD1
TGTGCCAGCAGCCAATTCACGGGAGGGCCCTACAATGAGCAGTTCTTC	CASSQFTGGPYNEQFF	16	TRBV14	.	TRBJ2-1	TRBD2
TGTGCCAGCAGCCAAGGGGCGGCCAGGGGAAAGAACGAGCAGTACTTC	CASSQGAARGKNEQYF	16	TRBV3-1	few	TRBJ2-7	.
TGCAGTGCTAGAGATCTGGCGATCTCCTACAATGAGCAGTTCTTC	CSARDLAISYNEQFF	15	TRBV20-1	.	TRBJ2-1	.
TGTGCCAGCAGCGTTAGCGGGAGTTTCACAGATACGCAGTATTTT	CASSVSGSFTDTQYF	15	TRBV9	.	TRBJ2-3	TRBD2
TGCAGTGCTAGAGATGATGTTAGTAGGGCCAAAAACATTCAGTACTTC	CSARDDVSRAKNIQYF	16	TRBV20-1	few	TRBJ2-4	.
TGCAGTGCTAGAGATGGAGGGAATGAGCAGTTCTTC	CSARDGGNEQFF	12	TRBV20-1	once	TRBJ2-1	.
TGCAGTGCTGGTAGCGGATCCTACGAGCAGTACTTC	CSAGSGSYEQYF	12	TRBV20-1	few	TRBJ2-7	.
TGTGCCAGCAGCTTGGTTAGGAACTCCCACGAGCAGTACTTC	CASSLVRNSHEQYF	14	TRBV5-8	.	TRBJ2-7	.
TGCGCCAGCAGCACCACTAGCGGGAGGGCCAATGAGCAGTTCTTC	CASSTTSGRANEQFF	15	TRBV4-1	.	TRBJ2-1	TRBD2
TGTGCCGCCCGGGACAGAGGCTACGAGCAGTACTTC	CAARDRGYEQYF	12	TRBV10-3	.	TRBJ2-7	TRBD1
TGCAGTGCTAGAGACCGAGCCCGGATGTGGCGGGAGATGGATACGCAGTATTTT	CSARDRARMWREMDTQYF	18	TRBV20-1	.	TRBJ2-3	TRBD2
TGTGCCAGCAGTTTAGAAACGGTTGAAGCTTTCTTT	CASSLETVEAFF	12	TRBV12-3/TRBV12-4	.	TRBJ1-1	.
TGTGCCACCTCGTTGGGGTTCGAGACCCAGTACTTC	CATSLGFETQYF	12	TRBV15	few	TRBJ2-5	.
TGTGCCAGCAGCTCCCGGGGGCACAGGGACCACTCAGACAATGAGCAGTTCTTC	CASSSRGHRDHSDNEQFF	18	TRBV7-6	once	TRBJ2-1	.
TGTGCCAGCAGCGTGCCGGGAGAAGAAGAGACCCAGTACTTC	CASSVPGEEETQYF	14	TRBV5-4	.	TRBJ2-5	.
TGTGCCACCAGCAGCGGACTAGCGGGAGCGACCGGGGAGCTGTTTTTT	CATSSGLAGATGELFF	16	TRBV15	.	TRBJ2-2	TRBD2
TGTGCCAGCAGCGTAGAGGGGGTGTTGGGTGAGCAGTACTTC	CASSVEGVLGEQYF	14	TRBV9	.	TRBJ2-5	.
TGTGCCATCAGTGAGGGACGAGCGGGAGACGAGACCCAGTACTTC	CAISEGRAGDETQYF	15	TRBV10-3	.	TRBJ2-5	TRBD2
TGTGCCAGCAGTTTCGTGACGGGATCGAATCAGCCCCAGCATTTT	CASSFVTGSNQPQHF	15	TRBV27	.	TRBJ1-5	.